The sequence of this T cell receptor (beta chain) was determined in a study of cytomegalovirus exposure and HLA in healthy donors. Overall study: Sequencing of 150 million to 200 million T cells in an earlier analysis found 95 million to 120 million unique TCR beta sequences.

Germline values: CDR1 GTSNPN, CDR2 SVGIG (reference sequence). V lost 2 bases and J lost 4, with 9 bases in between. This CDR3 is 13 amino acids long. The PCR was carried out with 60 Vbeta primers and 13 Jbeta primers. Profiled with immunoSEQ multiplex PCR; TCRdb holds only in-frame clones, not every one. The sample yields approximately 42,000 clones, approximately 81% seen once. The source material was PBMCs. The clonotype was recovered from a man aged 50 or older in good health and CMV-seronegative. The chain is built from TRBV30 and TRBJ1-5; D call uncertain. CDR3 coding DNA: TGTGCCTGGAGTTCGTACAGAAATCAGCCCCAGCATTTT. This sequence encodes CAWSSYRNQPQHF.